What follows describes a single T cell receptor (beta chain). These data come from a study of blood T cell repertoires in COVID-19. The CDR3 has 13 amino acids. Deletions cut 7 bases from V and 1 base from J, with 5 bases between. Profiling relied on immunoSEQ multiplex PCR, and the TCRdb table lists in-frame clones only, not all of them. The data contain 250,000 to 300,000 clones, roughly nine tenths of them singletons. J is TRBJ2-6 and V is TRBV12-3 or TRBV12-4; D is ambiguous. The sequenced sample consisted of PBMCs or T cells enriched from blood (not recorded which). This receptor was obtained from a woman aged 60-70 years who had recovered from COVID-19. In DNA form, the CDR3 reads TGTGCCAGCATTGCGTCTGGGGCCAACGTCCTGACTTTC. Translating it yields CASIASGANVLTF.